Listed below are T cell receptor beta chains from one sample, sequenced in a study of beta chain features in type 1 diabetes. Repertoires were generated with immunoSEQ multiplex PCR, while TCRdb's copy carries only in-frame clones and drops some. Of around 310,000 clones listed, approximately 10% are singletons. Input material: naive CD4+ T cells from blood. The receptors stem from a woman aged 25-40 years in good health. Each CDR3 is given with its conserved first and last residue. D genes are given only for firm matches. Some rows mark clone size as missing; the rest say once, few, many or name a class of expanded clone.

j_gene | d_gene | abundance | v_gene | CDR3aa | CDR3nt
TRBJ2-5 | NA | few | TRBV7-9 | CASSLGGDGTQYF | TGTGCCAGCAGCTTAGGCGGGGATGGGACCCAGTACTTC
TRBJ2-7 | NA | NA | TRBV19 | CASSMSGYEQYF | TGTGCCAGTAGTATGTCAGGCTACGAGCAGTACTTC
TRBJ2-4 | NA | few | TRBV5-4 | CASSSANQGKRYF | TGTGCCAGCAGCTCGGCGAACCAGGGAAAGAGGTACTTC
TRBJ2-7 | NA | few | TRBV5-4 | CASSTDSSSYEQYF | TGTGCCAGCAGCACGGACAGCAGCTCCTACGAGCAGTACTTC
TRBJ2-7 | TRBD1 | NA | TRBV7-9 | CASSSGTGRYEQYF | TGTGCCAGCAGCTCGGGGACAGGGAGATACGAGCAGTACTTC
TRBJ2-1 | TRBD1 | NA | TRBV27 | CASSWDSPYNEQFF | TGTGCCAGCAGCTGGGACAGCCCCTACAATGAGCAGTTCTTC
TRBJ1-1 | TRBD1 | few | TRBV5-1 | CASSLAGQGNTEAFF | TGCGCCAGCAGCTTGGCTGGACAGGGGAACACTGAAGCTTTCTTT
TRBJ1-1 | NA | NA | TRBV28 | CASSSGEAVRNEAFF | TGTGCCAGCAGTTCCGGGGAGGCTGTAAGGAATGAAGCTTTCTTT
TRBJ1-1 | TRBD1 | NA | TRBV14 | CASSHAGQGSTEAFF | TGTGCCAGCAGCCACGCTGGACAGGGTTCCACTGAAGCTTTCTTT
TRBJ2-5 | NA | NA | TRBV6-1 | CASSLPGTLTGTQYF | TGTGCCAGCAGTCTCCCCGGGACACTGACGGGGACCCAGTACTTC
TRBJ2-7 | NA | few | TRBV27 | CASSLENPFIGSGYEQYF | TGTGCCAGCAGTTTAGAAAATCCCTTTATCGGGAGTGGCTACGAGCAGTACTTC
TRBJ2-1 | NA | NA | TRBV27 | CASSLSANYNEQFF | TGTGCCAGCAGTTTATCTGCTAACTACAATGAGCAGTTCTTC
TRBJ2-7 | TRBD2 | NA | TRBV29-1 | CSVRLAGGGEREQYF | TGCAGCGTTCGACTAGCGGGAGGAGGGGAGAGGGAGCAGTACTTC
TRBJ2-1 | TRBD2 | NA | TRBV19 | CASSLTGTSNEQFF | TGTGCCAGTAGTTTAACCGGGACTAGTAATGAGCAGTTCTTC
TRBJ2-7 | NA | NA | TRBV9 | CASSVGHTSYEQYF | TGTGCCAGCAGCGTGGGACACACGTCCTACGAGCAGTACTTC
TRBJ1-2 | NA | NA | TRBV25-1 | CASSERQVNGYTF | TGTGCCAGCAGTGAACGACAGGTCAATGGCTACACCTTC
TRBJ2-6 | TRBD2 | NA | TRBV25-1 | CASTSGGAGANVLTF | TGTGCCAGCACCTCTGGGGGGGCTGGGGCCAACGTCCTGACTTTC
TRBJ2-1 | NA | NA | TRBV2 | CASSVEGGSYNEQFF | TGTGCCAGCAGTGTCGAAGGCGGCTCCTACAATGAGCAGTTCTTC
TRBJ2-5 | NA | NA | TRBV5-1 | CASSLAGGETQYF | TGCGCCAGCAGCTTGGCCGGAGGAGAGACCCAGTACTTC
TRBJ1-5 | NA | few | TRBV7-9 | CASSLDGMGNQPQHF | TGTGCCAGCAGCTTAGACGGGATGGGCAATCAGCCCCAGCATTTT
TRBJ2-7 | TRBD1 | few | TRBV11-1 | CASSLRDRAYEQYF | TGTGCCAGCAGCTTAAGGGACAGGGCCTACGAGCAGTACTTC
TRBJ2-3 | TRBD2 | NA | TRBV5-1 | CASSITSGAITDTQYF | TGCGCCAGCAGCATTACTAGCGGGGCCATCACAGATACGCAGTATTTT
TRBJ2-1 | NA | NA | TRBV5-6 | CASSLLADNEQFF | TGTGCCAGCAGCTTACTAGCTGACAATGAGCAGTTCTTC
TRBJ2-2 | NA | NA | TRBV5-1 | CASSKDGQTNTGELFF | TGCGCCAGCAGCAAAGACGGACAGACGAACACCGGGGAGCTGTTTTTT
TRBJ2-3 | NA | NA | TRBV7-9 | CASSFVRTTSTDTQYF | TGTGCCAGCAGCTTTGTGCGGACTACTAGCACAGATACGCAGTATTTT
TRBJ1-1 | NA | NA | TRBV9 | CASSGGDGVVNEAFF | TGTGCCAGCAGCGGAGGAGACGGGGTCGTTAACGAAGCTTTCTTT
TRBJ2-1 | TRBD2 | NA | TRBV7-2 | CASSPGTSGRGEFF | TGTGCCAGCAGCCCTGGGACTAGCGGGAGGGGGGAGTTCTTC
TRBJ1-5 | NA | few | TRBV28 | CASSSPYREQPQHF | TGTGCCAGCAGTTCCCCCTATAGAGAACAGCCCCAGCATTTT
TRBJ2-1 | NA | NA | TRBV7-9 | CASSPGTLYNEQFF | TGTGCCAGCAGCCCCGGGACACTCTACAATGAGCAGTTCTTC
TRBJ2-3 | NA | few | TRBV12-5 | CASARVEHTDTQYF | TGTGCTAGTGCGAGGGTGGAACACACAGATACGCAGTATTTT
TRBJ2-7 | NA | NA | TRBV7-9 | CASSLMDNTYEQYF | TGTGCCAGCAGCTTAATGGACAATACCTACGAGCAGTACTTC
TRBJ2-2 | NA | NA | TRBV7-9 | CASSLRREDTGELFF | TGTGCCAGCAGCTTACGCAGGGAGGACACCGGGGAGCTGTTTTTT
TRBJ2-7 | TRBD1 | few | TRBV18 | CASSPRGQGGEQYF | TGTGCCAGCTCACCAAGGGGACAGGGGGGAGAGCAGTACTTC
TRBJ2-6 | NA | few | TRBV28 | CASSTSGFSGANVLTF | TGTGCCAGCAGTACCTCCGGGTTCTCTGGGGCCAACGTCCTGACTTTC
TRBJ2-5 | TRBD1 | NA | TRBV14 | CASSHWTGGGQETQYF | TGTGCCAGCAGCCACTGGACAGGGGGCGGACAAGAGACCCAGTACTTC
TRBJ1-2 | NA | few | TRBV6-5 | CASSYSGGAYTF | TGTGCCAGCAGTTACAGCGGGGGAGCCTACACCTTC